These T cell receptor beta chains were read from a single sample in a study of long-term antiretroviral therapy in people with HIV. TCRdb keeps only in-frame clones here, not all; method: immunoSEQ multiplex PCR. The sample carries 26,000 or so clones, roughly 82% recorded once. The sample here was unsorted PBMCs, taken 0.8 years before starting antiretroviral therapy. These receptors were obtained from a man between 18 and 29 years old with HIV. Both conserved end residues are part of each CDR3. Each record gives: J gene, V gene, clone size, D gene, CDR3 protein, CDR3 DNA. The D gene is left open where the match is weak. Size is stated for part of the rows, as once, few or many counts, or as a class when the clone is expanded.

TRBJ2-7 TRBV7-5 once . CARSFVSYEQYF TGTGCCAGAAGCTTCGTCTCCTACGAGCAGTACTTC
TRBJ2-1 TRBV7-3 . TRBD2 CASSFSGGGSSYNEQFF TGTGCCAGCAGCTTTAGCGGGGGCGGAAGCTCCTACAATGAGCAGTTCTTC
TRBJ2-1 TRBV2 . . CASSTETDTEQFF TGTGCCAGCAGCACAGAAACGGACACCGAGCAGTTCTTC
TRBJ2-2 TRBV29-1 . TRBD1 CSVIAPSLDRQTGELFF TGCAGCGTTATCGCACCGTCCTTGGACAGGCAAACCGGGGAGCTGTTTTTT
TRBJ2-5 TRBV6-5 . TRBD1 CASRGTGGQETQYF TGTGCCAGCAGAGGGACAGGGGGACAAGAGACCCAGTACTTC
TRBJ2-3 TRBV27 . . CASSPDGATDTQYF TGTGCCAGCAGTCCGGACGGAGCGACAGATACGCAGTATTTT
TRBJ2-1 TRBV27 . . CASTGSWDGNNEQFF TGTGCCAGCACTGGGAGCTGGGACGGGAACAATGAGCAGTTCTTC
TRBJ1-4 TRBV6-5 . . CASSYSGRAGEKLFF TGTGCCAGCAGTTACTCGGGCAGGGCGGGGGAAAAACTGTTTTTT
TRBJ1-5 TRBV19 . . CASSIASSNQPQHF TGTGCCAGTAGTATAGCTTCTAGCAATCAGCCCCAGCATTTT
TRBJ1-5 TRBV18 . . CASSPPSGGAGNQPQHF TGTGCCAGCTCACCTCCCTCCGGAGGGGCTGGCAATCAGCCCCAGCATTTT
TRBJ1-1 TRBV29-1 . . CSVTVGGNNEAFF TGCAGCGTTACGGTAGGGGGGAATAATGAAGCTTTCTTT
TRBJ1-1 TRBV29-1 . . CSVAGEATEAFF TGCAGCGTTGCAGGGGAGGCCACTGAAGCTTTCTTT
TRBJ1-3 TRBV4-2 . . CASSQDPGSSGNTIYF TGTGCCAGCAGCCAAGATCCTGGGTCCTCTGGAAACACCATATATTTT
TRBJ1-1 TRBV27 . . CASSLLGQRGTEAFF TGTGCCAGCAGTTTATTGGGTCAAAGGGGCACTGAAGCTTTCTTT
TRBJ1-2 TRBV5-4 . TRBD1 CASSFKQGSYYGYTF TGTGCCAGCAGCTTTAAACAGGGGTCTTACTATGGCTACACCTTC
TRBJ1-3 TRBV5-1 . . CAIREQGPGNTIYF TGCGCCATCCGGGAACAGGGTCCTGGAAACACCATATATTTT
TRBJ2-1 TRBV30 . TRBD1 CAWNPGGWNEQFF TGTGCCTGGAATCCAGGGGGATGGAATGAGCAGTTCTTC
TRBJ1-2 TRBV14 . . CASSQMGRENYGYTF TGTGCCAGCAGCCAAATGGGTAGGGAGAACTATGGCTACACCTTC
TRBJ1-6 TRBV30 . . CAWRDNRETYNSPLHF TGTGCCTGGAGAGATAACCGGGAGACCTATAATTCACCCCTCCACTTT
TRBJ1-1 TRBV6-5 . . CASSFGGYTEAFF TGTGCCAGCAGTTTCGGGGGATACACTGAAGCTTTCTTT
TRBJ1-2 TRBV5-8 . . CASITWEGDVYGYTF TGTGCCAGCATCACCTGGGAGGGGGATGTCTATGGCTACACCTTC
TRBJ2-7 TRBV30 few . CAWSGDTYEQYF TGTGCCTGGAGTGGAGACACCTACGAGCAGTACTTC
TRBJ1-5 TRBV28 few . CATGRGINQPQHF TGTGCCACGGGACGGGGGATCAATCAGCCCCAGCATTTT
TRBJ1-1 TRBV6-5 . . CASLKQVGGVTEAFF TGTGCCAGCCTTAAACAGGTCGGGGGGGTCACTGAAGCTTTCTTT